The clone carrying this T cell receptor (beta chain) was counted a few times. CDR3 length: 15 amino acids. Germline lookup yields CDR1 MNHNS and CDR2 SASEGT. Between the trimmed V and J ends, which lost 6 bases and 0 bases, there was a span of 14 bases. TCR beta CDR3 region amplification was performed from RNA transcripts. The HTBI primer set was used in a first-round RT-PCR of the TCR CDR3. TCRdb analysed the multiplex PCR reads with MiXCR anew, one entry per CDR3 protein. The data show about 400,000 distinct CDR3 sequences, with 15% seen just once and over 25% held by the top ten. Newly diagnosed hyperthyroidism, duration under 2 months, in patients aged 18 to 65. The data derive from a study of T cells in Graves' hyperthyroidism and ophthalmopathy. At the level of the study: Any treatment followed the collection of peripheral blood at initial diagnosis.

The sequence derives from a woman in her 30s with Graves' hyperthyroidism. The J gene is TRBJ1-2, the V gene TRBV6-1; D perhaps matches TRBD1 (5 bases). Specimen: blood. The CDR3 DNA reads TGTGCCAGCAGACGAAGGGACGGCGCTAACTATGGCTACACCTTC. It is translated as CASRRRDGANYGYTF.